This T cell receptor beta chain was profiled in a study of human T cells and chemical hapten exposure. Original handling: Samples ranged from about 20,000 to 750,000 TCRs, with a median of approximately 91,000. MiXCR, run by TCRdb on the RACE reads, gives a single entry per CDR3 protein. These V and J calls rely on TCRdb rather than the paper's analysis. Of under 450,000 distinct CDR3 sequences detected, roughly 6.3% appear once; the ten largest clones hold around 5.8%. Germline V lookup: CDR1 LGHNA, CDR2 YSLEER. Trimming took off 1 base at V and 5 bases at J, with 16 bases between the two ends. The CDR3 sequence is 16 residues long. Described time point: patch test 2, 6 weeks after DPC sensitization. Treatment here: therapeutic diphenylcyclopropenone sensitization with weekly scalp DPC. Unfractionated whole blood yielded the extracted total RNA. The table lists this clonotype with many counts.

Material: whole blood, obtained in connection with sensitization to the hapten diphenylcyclopropenone (DPC). The clonotype was recovered from a woman younger than 30 with alopecia areata. Some clones in this sample may be carry-over from other donors' samples. The chain joins TRBV4-3 to TRBJ2-3; tentatively, D is TRBD2 (6 bases). The CDR3 DNA reads as TGCGCCAGCAGCCAAGGCAGGGATCGGAGGGTAGATACGCAGTATTTT. Its translation: CASSQGRDRRVDTQYF.